This T cell receptor (beta chain) was found in a study of early T cells in non-severe SARS-CoV-2 infection. In the study overall: Bulk RNA isolated from unsorted whole blood underwent sequencing; chains were not paired.

In the library, individual cDNA molecules carried attached unique molecular identifiers. TCRdb independently ran MiXCR on the 5' RACE reads; one entry per CDR3 protein. This sample has under 85,000 distinct CDR3 sequences, with around 14% found just once. This clonotype has more than one count but fewer than ten. Antigen: not known. The study, taken as a whole, reports: VDJdb-based matching was biased toward anti-spike CD8 responses and missed private and CD4 specificities.

This TCR was recovered from an adult who was a healthcare worker with PCR-confirmed SARS-CoV-2 infection or an uninfected control (not recorded which). Sequenced: whole blood.

The CDR3 DNA sequence: TGTGCCAGCACCCCAGGATCCGCCACTGAAGCTTTCTTT. Protein sequence: CASTPGSATEAFF. This chain links TRBV7-9 with TRBJ1-1; the D is unclear. CDR1 and CDR2 (germline): SEHNR, FQNEAQ (reference sequence). The CDR3 has 13 residues. V dropped 7 bases and J dropped 4 bases, with 13 bases sitting between them.